Following are 28 T cell receptor beta chains from one sample sequenced in a study of blood T cell repertoires in COVID-19 (dated by TCRdb to 2019 to 2021). Library preparation employed the immunoSEQ multiplex PCR assay. The clones in this table, taken by TCRdb from immuneACCESS, are in-frame only. Not every clone is retained; where verified, under half of the shortfall comes from an unresolved V gene, and the cause of the rest is unknown. In all, the sample holds fewer than 65,000 clones, and roughly 85% of those were seen once. Under 30% of the sample is taken by the ten largest. The specimen was peripheral blood. The source is a man aged 65 to 79 with acute or convalescent COVID-19.

Details on this clone: An end of the junction does not agree with germline; a read error may underlie this. This specimen includes other DNA sequences encoding the same CDR3. V and J are TRBV30 and TRBJ2-5; 8 nucleotides align to TRBD1. The CDR3 covers 13 residues. Germline loops: CDR1 GTSNPN, CDR2 SVGIG (reference sequence). The CDR3 DNA reads TGTGCCTGGAGACCCAGGGGGCAAGAGACCCAATACTTC. It translates to CAWRPRGQETQYF.

The chain links TRBV4-3 to TRBJ2-7, with TRBD2 identical over 13 bases. The CDR3 consists of 16 residues. Germline trimming cut 1 base from V and 6 bases from J; bases unmatched to any gene: 6. The germline V gene encodes CDR1 LGHNA and CDR2 YSLEER. The CDR3, as DNA: TGCGCCAGCAGCCAAGGGGGACTAGCGGGGACCGGCGAGCAGTACTTC. Its translation is CASSQGGLAGTGEQYF.

The chain carries TRBV5-8 and TRBJ2-1; D is uncertain. Trimming stripped 0 bases from V and 1 base from J, with 8 bases between. The CDR3 extends over 15 amino acids. CDR1 is SGHTS, CDR2 YDEGEE, per germline. In DNA form, the CDR3 reads TGTGCCAGCAGCTTGGGGTCAGCGTCCTACAATGAGCAGTTCTTC. Amino acids: CASSLGSASYNEQFF.

The chain carries TRBV18 and TRBJ2-1; tentative D call: TRBD2 (5 bases). Per germline, CDR1 KGHSH and CDR2 LQKENI. The CDR3 contains 17 residues. Trimming left V 0 bases short and J 0 bases short, with 12 bases between. The CDR3 DNA reads as TGTGCCAGCTCACCACCGGAGGACGCCAGCTCCTACAATGAGCAGTTCTTC. Protein: CASSPPEDASSYNEQFF.

This clone was counted between two and nine times. The rearrangement uses TRBV14 and TRBJ1-4; no reliable D call. Germline-derived CDR1 and CDR2 are SGHDN and FVKESK. The CDR3 is made up of 13 amino acids. The V gene lost 1 base and the J gene lost 4 bases, with 4 bases spanning the gap. CDR3 DNA sequence: TGTGCCAGCAGCCAAGGACTTAATGAAAAACTGTTTTTT. It translates to CASSQGLNEKLFF. Full variable domain (outside the CDR3, taken from reference TRBV14 and TRBJ1-4): EAGVTQFPSHSVIEKGQTVTLRCDPISGHDNLYWYRRVMGKEIKFLLHFVKESKQDESGMPNNRFLAERTGGTYSTLKVQPAELEDSGVYFCASSQGLNEKLFFGSGTQLSVL.

The V gene is TRBV5-1, the J gene TRBJ1-2; no definite D call. Germline V CDR1 and CDR2: SGHRS, YFSETQ. CDR3 size: 12 residues. V lost 2 bases and J 8 bases, leaving 10 bases between the germline ends. CDR3 amino acids: CASSFEGEGYTF. The CDR3 DNA sequence: TGCGCCAGCAGCTTTGAGGGTGAGGGCTACACCTTC.

In its sample, this clone was seen once. The rearrangement uses TRBV10-3 and TRBJ1-5, with D unresolved. Germline V lookup: CDR1 ENHRY, CDR2 SYGVKD. Trimming cost V 2 bases and J 7 bases, with 6 bases left between them. CDR3 length: 12 amino acids. CDR3 protein: CAISEVQQPQHF. The CDR3 DNA follows: TGTGCCATCAGTGAGGTCCAGCAGCCCCAGCATTTT.

This clone was counted only a few times. The gene calls are TRBV4-1 and TRBJ1-4; no definite D call. Germline CDR1 MGHRA, CDR2 YSYEKL. The ends were cut back, 6 bases at V and 4 bases at J, with 15 bases in the middle. There are 15 residues in the CDR3. CDR3 loop: CASRTNEPYNEKLFF. CDR3 sequence (DNA): TGCGCCAGCAGGACAAACGAGCCATATAATGAAAAACTGTTTTTT.

The chain employs TRBV29-1 and TRBJ2-7; no reliable D call. The germline gives CDR1 SQVTM, CDR2 ANQGSEA. This CDR3 region has 11 residues. The ends were cut back, 7 bases at V and 2 bases at J, with 9 bases in the middle. The CDR3 region has the DNA TGCAGCGCGCAGGCCACCTACGAGCAGTACTTC. This encodes CSAQATYEQYF.

The rearrangement links TRBV2 to TRBJ1-2; 11 nucleotides match TRBD1. The J segment lost 8 bases and the V segment lost 8 bases, leaving 13 bases of the junction unmatched. Germline V lookup: CDR1 SNHLY, CDR2 FYNNEI. The CDR3 is 15 amino acids. The CDR3 sequence is CASSSGTGGLLGYTF. The CDR3 nucleotides are TGTGCCAGCTCGTCAGGGACAGGGGGACTCTTAGGCTACACCTTC.

The rearrangement links TRBV9 to TRBJ1-4; 9 bases agree with TRBD1. J gave up 5 bases and V 3 bases, and 11 bases lay outside the gene matches. The germline V gene encodes CDR1 SGDLS and CDR2 YYNGEE. This CDR3 has 17 amino acids. The CDR3 coding sequence is TGTGCCAGCAGCGCCCCCTCGAACAGGGGGCAGAATGAAAAACTGTTTTTT. Protein sequence: CASSAPSNRGQNEKLFF.

The chain couples TRBV18 to TRBJ1-3; D possibly corresponds to TRBD1 (5 bases). The V end was cut by 3 bases, the J end by 1 base, with 7 bases between. Germline V gives CDR1 KGHSH, CDR2 LQKENI. There are 14 residues in the CDR3. The DNA of the CDR3 is TGTGCCAGCTCACCCCAGGGTTCTGGAAACACCATATATTTT. Translating gives CASSPQGSGNTIYF.

V usage is TRBV3-1 (or the pseudogene TRBV3-2) and J usage is TRBJ2-3; 9 bases agree with TRBD2. From germline, CDR1 is LGHDT and CDR2 YNNKEL (reference sequence). V trimming: 4 bases; J trimming: 3 bases; junction bases outside the gene matches: 2. The CDR3 is 14 residues long. The CDR3 reads CASSRAGGTDTQYF. In DNA, the CDR3 is TGTGCCAGCAGCCGAGCGGGGGGAACAGATACGCAGTATTTT.

This clone has only one observation. V and J are TRBV10-3 and TRBJ1-1; 7 bases map to TRBD1. Germline lookup yields CDR1 ENHRY and CDR2 SYGVKD. The trim removed 5 bases at V and 1 base at J, leaving 4 bases unmatched. This CDR3 comprises 14 residues. Here the CDR3 reads CAISSQGGNTEAFF. CDR3 coding DNA: TGTGCCATCAGTTCCCAGGGGGGGAACACTGAAGCTTTCTTT.

This chain links TRBV5-4 with TRBJ2-3, with a weak D call TRBD2 (6 bases). V shed 2 bases and J shed 7 bases, with 11 bases lying between them. Per germline, CDR1 SGHNT and CDR2 YYREEE (reference sequence). The length of the CDR3 is 13 residues. In DNA, the CDR3 is TGTGCCAGCAGCTTACTAGCCGGCAATACGCAGTATTTT. Residues: CASSLLAGNTQYF.

The sample holds a few counts of this clone. The chain links TRBV6-5 to TRBJ2-7; 7 bases fit TRBD1. The CDR3 has 15 residues. Trimming removed 5 bases from V and 0 bases from J; junction bases left unmatched: 7. Germline lookup yields CDR1 MNHEY and CDR2 SVGAGI. CDR3 loop: CASSKGAISSYEQYF. Here the CDR3 DNA reads TGTGCCAGCAGTAAGGGGGCGATAAGCTCCTACGAGCAGTACTTC.

The rearrangement joins TRBV15 to TRBJ2-7, with TRBD2 matching 7 bases. The ends lost 3 bases at V and 1 base at J; junction bases unmatched: 6. Germline V gives CDR1 LNHNV, CDR2 YYDKDF (reference sequence). The CDR3 is 15 amino acids. The CDR3 DNA sequence: TGTGCCACCAGCAGGATACTGGGGGGGTCCTACGAGCAGTACTTC. Translating it yields CATSRILGGSYEQYF.

The rearrangement links TRBV6-1 to TRBJ2-7; TRBD1 matches 9 bases. This CDR3 spans 15 amino acids. Germline loops: CDR1 MNHNS, CDR2 SASEGT. J was trimmed by 4 bases and V by 0 bases; bases with no gene match: 4. CDR3 DNA sequence: TGTGCCAGCAGTGAAGCGCTAGACAGGGGGTACGAGCAGTACTTC. Protein: CASSEALDRGYEQYF.

The J gene is TRBJ1-2, the V gene TRBV30; TRBD1 agrees at 7 bases. V was clipped by 2 bases and J by 3 bases; unmatched bases: 6. Germline CDR1 GTSNPN, CDR2 SVGIG (reference sequence). CDR3 length: 14 residues. The CDR3 reads CAWSPWDRDYGYTF. The CDR3 DNA reads as TGTGCCTGGAGTCCGTGGGACAGAGACTATGGCTACACCTTC. Drawing the rest from reference TRBV30 and TRBJ1-2, the complete variable domain is SQTIHQWPATLVQPVGSPLSLECTVEGTSNPNLYWYRQAAGRGLQLLFYSVGIGQISSEVPQNLSASRPQDRQFILSSKKLLLSDSGFYLCAWSPWDRDYGYTFGSGTRLTVV.

The CDR3 sequence is CASSLGAVQETQYF. DNA of the CDR3: TGCGCCAGCAGCTTGGGTGCGGTCCAAGAGACCCAGTACTTC. The rearrangement joins TRBV5-1 to TRBJ2-5; no clear D. Germline-derived CDR1 and CDR2 are SGHRS and YFSETQ. The CDR3 runs 14 residues. Trimming shortened V by 0 bases and J by 1 base, and 7 bases separated the two germline ends.

This chain's CDR3 is CASSLQSGARTGELFF. The CDR3 nucleotides read TGTGCCAGCAGCTTACAATCAGGGGCGCGGACCGGGGAGCTGTTTTTT. V usage is TRBV7-6 and J usage is TRBJ2-2; tentatively, D is TRBD1 (6 bases). This CDR3 spans 16 amino acids. Trimming took 2 bases from V and 5 from J, leaving 15 bases between them. Germline V lookup: CDR1 SGHVS, CDR2 FNYEAQ.

This clone was counted only a few times. The gene calls are TRBV19 and TRBJ1-1; 7 nucleotides align to TRBD1. The ends lost 4 bases at V and 3 bases at J; junction bases unmatched: 11. Germline V gene data show CDR1 as LNHDA and CDR2 as SQIVND (reference sequence). CDR3 length equals 16 residues. The DNA of the CDR3 is TGTGCCAGTAGTACCATTCAGAGCAGGGGGGACACTGAAGCTTTCTTT. Amino acids: CASSTIQSRGDTEAFF.

Worth noting for this clone: Sequence at one end of the junction differs from germline and may be a read error. This chain connects TRBV7-7 to TRBJ2-2, with a weak D call TRBD1 (5 bases). The germline V gene has CDR1 SSHAT and CDR2 FNYEAQ (reference sequence). CDR3 length: 16 residues. The CDR3 DNA is TGTGCTAGCAGCTTAGCCAGCCAGGGTAACACCGGGGAGCTGTTTTTT. Amino acids: CASSLASQGNTGELFF.

The chain is built from TRBV3-1 (or the pseudogene TRBV3-2) and TRBJ1-3; 7 bases are a match to TRBD1. The CDR3 runs to 14 residues. After removal of 4 bases from V and 7 bases from J, the junction contained 7 bases not matched to a gene. Looked up from germline, CDR1 is LGHDT and CDR2 is YNNKEL (reference sequence). Here the CDR3 DNA reads TGTGCCAGCAGCCTAACCGACAGGGCGAACACCATATATTTT. Its translation is CASSLTDRANTIYF.

The chain recombines TRBV6-5 with TRBJ1-1; D possibly corresponds to TRBD1 (5 bases). The V gene's germline CDR1 is MNHEY and CDR2 SVGAGI. This CDR3 region has 13 residues. The V and J ends lost 3 bases and 5 bases respectively, with 10 bases between them. The CDR3: CASSYGAETEAFF. The CDR3 region has the DNA TGTGCCAGCAGTTATGGGGCGGAAACTGAAGCTTTCTTT.

The chain links TRBV6-5 to TRBJ2-2; D unclear. Trimming cost V 6 bases and J 0 bases, with 11 bases left between them. The germline V gene encodes CDR1 MNHEY and CDR2 SVGAGI. This CDR3 region has 15 residues. CDR3 in DNA: TGTGCCAGCAGCGTTCGGAGATCGAACACCGGGGAGCTGTTTTTT. As protein: CASSVRRSNTGELFF.

This sequence joins TRBV27 and TRBJ1-5; D ambiguous. This CDR3 comprises 13 residues. Trimming cost V 4 bases and J 11 bases, with 15 bases left between them. The germline CDR1 and CDR2 sequences are MNHEY and SMNVEV (reference sequence). CDR3 DNA: TGTGCCAGCAGTTCCCAGATTCGGGAGACCCAGCATTTT. This gives the protein CASSSQIRETQHF.

This chain uses TRBV27 with TRBJ2-7, with D maybe TRBD1 (5 bases). Germline V lookup: CDR1 MNHEY, CDR2 SMNVEV (reference sequence). V was clipped by 5 bases and J by 6 bases, with 14 bases between them. The CDR3 consists of 13 residues. The CDR3 reads CASSPGHLLEQYF. The CDR3 nucleotides read TGTGCCAGCAGTCCCGGACACCTCCTCGAGCAGTACTTC.